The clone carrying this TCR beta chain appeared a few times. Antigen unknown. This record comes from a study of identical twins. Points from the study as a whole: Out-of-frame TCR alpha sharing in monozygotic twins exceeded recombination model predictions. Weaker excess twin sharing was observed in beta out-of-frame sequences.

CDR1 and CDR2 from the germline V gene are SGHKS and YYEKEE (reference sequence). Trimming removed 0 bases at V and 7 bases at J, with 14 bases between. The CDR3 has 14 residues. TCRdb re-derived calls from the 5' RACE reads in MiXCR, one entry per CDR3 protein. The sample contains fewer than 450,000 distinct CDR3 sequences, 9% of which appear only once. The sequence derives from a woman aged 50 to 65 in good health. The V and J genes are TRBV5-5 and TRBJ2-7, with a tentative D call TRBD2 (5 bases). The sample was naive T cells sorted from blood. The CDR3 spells CASSLEAGLAEQYV. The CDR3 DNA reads TGTGCCAGCAGCTTGGAGGCCGGTTTAGCGGAGCAGTACGTC.